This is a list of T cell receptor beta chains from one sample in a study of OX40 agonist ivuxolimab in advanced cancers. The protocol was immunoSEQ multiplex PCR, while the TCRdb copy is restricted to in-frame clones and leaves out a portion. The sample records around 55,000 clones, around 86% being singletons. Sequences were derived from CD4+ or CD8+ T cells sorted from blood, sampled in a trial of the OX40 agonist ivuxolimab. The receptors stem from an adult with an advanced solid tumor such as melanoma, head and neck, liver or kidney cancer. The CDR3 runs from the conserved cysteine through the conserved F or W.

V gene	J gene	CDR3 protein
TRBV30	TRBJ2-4	CAWSVGAGIKNIQYF
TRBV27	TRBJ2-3	CASRGAGLAGPNTQYF
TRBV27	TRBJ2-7	CASSSLAGSYEQYF
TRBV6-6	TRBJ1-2	CASSYPDRGKGYTF
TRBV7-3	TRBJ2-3	CASSLGGTGFTDTQYF
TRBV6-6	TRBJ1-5	CASSYGRSNQPQHF
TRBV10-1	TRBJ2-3	CASSDFQGRTDTQYF
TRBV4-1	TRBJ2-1	CASSPSDPNSYNEQFF
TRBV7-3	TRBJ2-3	CASTLTGGSTDTQYF
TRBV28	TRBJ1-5	CASSSQNRGAQHF
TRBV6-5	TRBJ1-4	CASGRDGATNEKLFF
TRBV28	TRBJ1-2	CASTRDFTSGYTF
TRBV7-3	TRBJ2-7	CASSLAGGGYEQYF
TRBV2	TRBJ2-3	CASWTGPPTDTQYF
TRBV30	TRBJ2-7	CAWSVTGLASLGQYF
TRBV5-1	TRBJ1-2	CASSSVGRATNYGYTF
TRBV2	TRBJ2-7	CASRQAFEQYF
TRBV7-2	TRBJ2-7	CASSLDRDRSYEQYF
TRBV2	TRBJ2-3	CASKENSGTGVTDTQYF
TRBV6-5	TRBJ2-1	CASSPGTYNEQFF
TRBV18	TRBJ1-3	CASSRANDSGNTIYF
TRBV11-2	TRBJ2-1	CASSSTVLSYNEQFF
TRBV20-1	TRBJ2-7	CSALKYEQYF
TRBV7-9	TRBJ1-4	CASSRSGTGGEKLFF
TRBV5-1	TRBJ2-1	CASKPGSSYNEQFF
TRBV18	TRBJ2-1	CASSPRFPGQGGNEQFF
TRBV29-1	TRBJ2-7	CSVVGTAAGEQYF
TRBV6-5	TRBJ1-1	CATTRPMNTEAFF
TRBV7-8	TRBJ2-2	CASSPDRRGRSNTGELFF
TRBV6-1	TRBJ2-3	CASKTVMGPDTQYF
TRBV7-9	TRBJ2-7	CASSITGGSSYEQYF
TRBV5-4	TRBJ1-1	CASSLSRTVGEAFF
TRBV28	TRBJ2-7	CASSFLSYEQYF
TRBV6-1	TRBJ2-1	CASSEGWLTTYNEQFF
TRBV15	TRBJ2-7	CATSRDVRGKEGHYEQYF
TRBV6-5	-	CASSYKGSSYEQYF
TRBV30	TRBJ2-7	CAWSVLGQQYF
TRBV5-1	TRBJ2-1	CASSLGGQGGNEQFF
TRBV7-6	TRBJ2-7	CASSFRGNSYEQYF